Presented here are 18 T cell receptor beta chains from one specimen sequenced in a study of blood T cell repertoires in COVID-19. Some clones are missing from TCRdb's copy, which holds only in-frame ones; the method was immunoSEQ multiplex PCR. Here the sample spans roughly 300,000 clones, roughly 86% being singletons. Source material: peripheral blood. These receptors all stem from a woman between 45 and 65 years old who had recovered from COVID-19.

This clone was found once. V and J are TRBV4-2 and TRBJ2-2, with 7 bases fitting TRBD2. The CDR3 totals 16 residues. Germline CDR1 and CDR2: LGHNA and YNFKEQ. V was pared by 0 bases and J by 1 base, with 2 bases of the junction left unmatched. The CDR3 DNA follows: TGTGCCAGCAGCCAAGATGGGGGGGTGAACACCGGGGAGCTGTTTTTT. Protein: CASSQDGGVNTGELFF.

This clone was detected only a few times. The rearrangement joins TRBV28 to TRBJ1-6; the D is unclear. Germline V CDR1 and CDR2: MDHEN, SYDVKM. Deletions cut 6 bases from V and 7 bases from J, with 13 bases between. This CDR3 has 14 amino acids. In DNA form, the CDR3 reads TGTGCCAGCAGAACGGAGGTGCAGAATTCACCCCTCCACTTT. Amino acid sequence: CASRTEVQNSPLHF.

The chain joins TRBV18 to TRBJ1-5; D is possibly TRBD1 (6 bases). The CDR3 has 14 amino acids. V lost 6 bases, J lost 5 bases, and 14 bases lay in between. Looked up from germline, CDR1 is KGHSH and CDR2 is LQKENI. The CDR3 loop reads CASSLSGGHQPQHF. As DNA, the CDR3 is TGTGCCAGCTCGCTCTCGGGGGGCCATCAGCCCCAGCATTTT.

The chain uses TRBV5-4 and TRBJ2-7, with 8 nucleotides matching TRBD2. This CDR3 spans 15 amino acids. V dropped 1 base and J dropped 4; count of bases not matched to a gene: 7. Per germline, CDR1 SGHNT and CDR2 YYREEE (reference sequence). CDR3 sequence: CASSLSSGGNYEQYF. The CDR3 nucleotides read TGTGCCAGCAGCTTGTCGAGCGGGGGTAATTACGAGCAGTACTTC.

The chain joins TRBV30 to TRBJ1-4, with D uncertain. V was clipped by 0 bases and J by 5 bases, with 7 bases between them. Germline V CDR1 and CDR2: GTSNPN, SVGIG (reference sequence). The CDR3 runs 13 residues. CDR3: CAWSVILNEKLFF. The DNA for the CDR3 is TGTGCCTGGAGTGTAATCCTAAATGAAAAACTGTTTTTT.

V usage is TRBV11-1 and J usage is TRBJ1-1; 12 nucleotides agree with TRBD1. From germline, CDR1 is SGHAT and CDR2 FQDESV (reference sequence). The CDR3 extends over 14 amino acids. V was clipped by 1 base and J by 11 bases; unmatched bases: 5. CDR3 bases: TGTGCCAGCAGCTTAGAGGGACAGGGGGCCGGTGCTTTCTTT. Protein sequence: CASSLEGQGAGAFF.

The gene calls are TRBV3-1 (or the pseudogene TRBV3-2) and TRBJ2-3, with TRBD2 matching 16 bases. After removal of 4 bases from V and 7 bases from J, the junction contained 5 bases not matched to a gene. Per the germline V gene, CDR1 is LGHDT and CDR2 is YNNKEL (reference sequence). This CDR3 spans 16 amino acids. CDR3 amino acids: CASSPGLAGGPNTQYF. In nucleotides, the CDR3 is TGTGCCAGCAGCCCGGGACTAGCGGGGGGGCCTAATACGCAGTATTTT.

This chain links TRBV6-6 with TRBJ2-1; 8 nucleotides agree with TRBD1. This CDR3 contains 15 residues. Germline CDR1 and CDR2: MNHNY and SVGAGI (reference sequence). V was clipped by 2 bases and J by 9 bases; unmatched bases: 9. The DNA for the CDR3 is TGTGCCAGCAGTTACCCGGGACAGGCAGCATTTGAGCAGTTCTTC. Its protein is CASSYPGQAAFEQFF.

The rearrangement uses TRBV21-1 and TRBJ2-1; the table's D call TRBD1 went unverified against the DNA. TRBV21-1 is a pseudogene segment. The CDR3 is 13 amino acids. CDR3 sequence (DNA): TGTGCCCCCGGGACAGCAGCCAACAATGAGCAGTTCTTC. It encodes CAPGTAANNEQFF.

The gene calls are TRBV29-1 and TRBJ1-3, with D perhaps matching TRBD1 (5 bases). The V gene lost 7 bases and the J gene lost 2 bases, with 12 bases spanning the gap. CDR1 SQVTM and CDR2 ANQGSEA come from the germline V gene. The CDR3 spans 13 residues. CDR3 nucleotides: TGCAGCGGTACAGGCGGAGCTGGAAACACCATATATTTT. Amino acids: CSGTGGAGNTIYF.

The V call is TRBV5-4, the J call TRBJ2-3, with D perhaps matching TRBD1 (5 bases). Trimming shortened V by 0 bases and J by 2 bases, and 13 bases separated the two germline ends. Germline-derived CDR1 and CDR2 are SGHNT and YYREEE (reference sequence). The CDR3 runs to 16 residues. The CDR3 DNA sequence: TGTGCCAGCAGCTTGGCGGCAGGCGGACACACAGATACGCAGTATTTT. Translation gives CASSLAAGGHTDTQYF. The entire variable domain, with the rest obtained from reference TRBV5-4 and TRBJ2-3, is as follows: ETGVTQSPTHLIKTRGQQVTLRCSSQSGHNTVSWYQQALGQGPQFIFQYYREEENGRGNFPPRFSGLQFPNYSSELNVNALELDDSALYLCASSLAAGGHTDTQYFGPGTRLTVL.

CDR3 nucleotide sequence: TGTGCCAGCAGTGAAACAGATGAGCAGTTCTTC. The encoded protein is CASSETDEQFF. The J gene is TRBJ2-1, the V gene TRBV2; D is ambiguous. The CDR3 spans 11 residues. Per germline, CDR1 SNHLY and CDR2 FYNNEI. With 2 bases removed from V and 8 bases from J, the gap between germline ends came to 4 bases.

This chain links TRBV2 with TRBJ2-7; TRBD1 matches 8 bases. The CDR3 runs 15 residues. The junction had 7 bases not matched to a gene; V was cut back by 2 bases and J by 4 bases. The V gene's germline CDR1 is SNHLY and CDR2 FYNNEI. DNA for the CDR3: TGTGCCAGCAGTGAAAGGGGACAGGCCATTTACGAGCAGTACTTC. Its protein product is CASSERGQAIYEQYF. Based on the CDR3 plus reference TRBV2 and TRBJ2-7, the full variable domain is EPEVTQTPSHQVTQMGQEVILRCVPISNHLYFYWYRQILGQKVEFLVSFYNNEISEKSEIFDDQFSVERPDGSNFTLKIRSTKLEDSAMYFCASSERGQAIYEQYFGPGTRLTVT.

The chain uses TRBV5-6 and TRBJ1-5; 8 nucleotides line up with TRBD1. Per the germline V gene, CDR1 is SGHDT and CDR2 is YYEEEE. This CDR3 is 14 amino acids long. The J segment lost 9 bases and the V segment lost 3 bases, leaving 8 bases of the junction unmatched. CDR3 nucleotides: TGTGCCAGCAGCTCCACAGGGGGAGTTGGGCCCCAGCATTTT. Translated: CASSSTGGVGPQHF.

The chain carries TRBV6-5 and TRBJ2-2; possible D gene TRBD2, 6 bases. Germline V gene lookup returns CDR1 MNHEY and CDR2 SVGAGI. The CDR3 runs 15 residues. With 6 bases removed from V and 2 bases from J, the gap between germline ends came to 13 bases. This CDR3 reads CASRGRRGNTGELFF. The DNA for the CDR3 is TGTGCCAGCAGGGGGAGGAGGGGTAACACCGGGGAGCTGTTTTTT.

V and J are TRBV18 and TRBJ2-1; D is uncertain. The CDR3 runs to 13 residues. In germline, CDR1 is KGHSH, CDR2 LQKENI. V lost 0 bases and J lost 4, with 4 bases in between. The chain's CDR3 is CASSPPLYNEQFF. In nucleotides, the CDR3 is TGTGCCAGCTCACCACCTCTTTACAATGAGCAGTTCTTC.

The chain uses TRBV7-2 and TRBJ1-1; the match to TRBD1 covers 8 bases. Germline CDR1 is SGHTA and CDR2 is FQGNSA. The CDR3 covers 14 residues. Losses at the gene ends were 4 bases for V and 6 bases for J; bases not matched to a gene: 7. CDR3 bases: TGTGCCAGCAGCTCAAGACAGGGGAGGCCTGAAGCTTTCTTT. As protein: CASSSRQGRPEAFF.

The CDR3 DNA is TGCGCCAGCAGCCAAGACTACAGGAACACTGAAGCTTTCTTT. This encodes CASSQDYRNTEAFF. This chain uses TRBV4-3 with TRBJ1-1; no clear D. CDR1 and CDR2 from the germline V gene are LGHNA and YSLEER. This CDR3 comprises 14 residues. V gave up 0 bases and J gave up 1 base, with 6 bases separating them.